Only a few counts were recorded for the clone carrying this T cell receptor (beta chain). Its antigen is undetermined. The germline CDR1 and CDR2 sequences are SNHLY and FYNNEI. The V gene end was trimmed by 6 bases and the J gene end by 6 bases; junction bases not matched to a gene: 6. The CDR3 sequence is 13 residues long. This entry belongs to a study of T cell clones after liver transplantation. Whole-study context: Pre-transplant mixed lymphocyte reactions yielded third-party-reactive TCRbeta sequences as comparators for graft-donor-reactive sequences.

Repertoires were generated with immunoSEQ multiplex PCR, while TCRdb's copy carries only in-frame clones and drops some. Here the sample spans fewer than 65,000 clones, about nine tenths being singletons. Overall study results and limits: Migration into the graft, not deletion, may explain lost graft donor-reactive T cells.

Source: CD8+ T cells from blood, taken 12 months after liver transplant. The receptor was derived from a human patient who received a liver transplant. Certain T cells may be donor cells from the graft. This chain links TRBV2 with TRBJ1-1; 8 bases agree with TRBD1. CDR3 loop: CASRTGDPPEAFF. In DNA form, the CDR3 reads TGTGCCAGCAGGACAGGGGACCCTCCTGAAGCTTTCTTT.